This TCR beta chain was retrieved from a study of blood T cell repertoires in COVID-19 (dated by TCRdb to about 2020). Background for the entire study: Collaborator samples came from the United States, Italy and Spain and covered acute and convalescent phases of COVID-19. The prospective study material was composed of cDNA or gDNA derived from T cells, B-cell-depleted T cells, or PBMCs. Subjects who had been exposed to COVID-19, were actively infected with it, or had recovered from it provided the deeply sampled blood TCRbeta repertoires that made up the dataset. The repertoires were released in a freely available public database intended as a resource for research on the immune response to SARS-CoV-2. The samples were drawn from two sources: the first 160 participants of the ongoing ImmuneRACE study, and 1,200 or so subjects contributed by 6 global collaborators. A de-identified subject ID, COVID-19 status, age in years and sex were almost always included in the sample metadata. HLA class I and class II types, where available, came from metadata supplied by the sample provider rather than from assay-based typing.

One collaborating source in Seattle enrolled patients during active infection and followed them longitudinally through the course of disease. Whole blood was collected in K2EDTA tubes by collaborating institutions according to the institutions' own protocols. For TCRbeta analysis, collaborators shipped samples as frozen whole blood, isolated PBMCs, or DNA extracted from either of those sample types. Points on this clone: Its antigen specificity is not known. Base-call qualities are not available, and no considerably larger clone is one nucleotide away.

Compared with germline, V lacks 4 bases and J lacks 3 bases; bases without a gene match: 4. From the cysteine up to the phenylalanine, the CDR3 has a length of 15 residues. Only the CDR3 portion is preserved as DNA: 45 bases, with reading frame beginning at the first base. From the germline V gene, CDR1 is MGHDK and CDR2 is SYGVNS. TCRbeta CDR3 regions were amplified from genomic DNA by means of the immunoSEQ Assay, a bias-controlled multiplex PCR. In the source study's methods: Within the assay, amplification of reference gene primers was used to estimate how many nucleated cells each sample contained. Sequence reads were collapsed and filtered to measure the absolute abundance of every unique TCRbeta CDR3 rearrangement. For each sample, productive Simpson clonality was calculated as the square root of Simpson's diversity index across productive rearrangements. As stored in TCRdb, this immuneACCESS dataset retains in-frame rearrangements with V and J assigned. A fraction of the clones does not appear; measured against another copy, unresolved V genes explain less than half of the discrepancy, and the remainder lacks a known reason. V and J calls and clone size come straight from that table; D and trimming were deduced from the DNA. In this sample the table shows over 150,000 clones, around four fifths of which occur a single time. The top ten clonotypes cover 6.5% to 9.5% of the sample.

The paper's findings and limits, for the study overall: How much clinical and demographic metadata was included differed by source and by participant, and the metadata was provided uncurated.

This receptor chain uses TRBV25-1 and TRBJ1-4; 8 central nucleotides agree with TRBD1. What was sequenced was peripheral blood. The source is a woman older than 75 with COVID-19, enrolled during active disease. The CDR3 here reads CASSADRESNEKLFF. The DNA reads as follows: TGTGCCAGCAGTGCGGACAGGGAGTCTAATGAAAAACTGTTTTTT. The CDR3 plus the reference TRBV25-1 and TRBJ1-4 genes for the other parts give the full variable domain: EADIYQTPRYLVIGTGKKITLECSQTMGHDKMYWYQQDPGMELHLIHYSYGVNSTEKGDLSSESTVSRIRTEHFPLTLESARPSHTSQYLCASSADRESNEKLFFGSGTQLSVL.